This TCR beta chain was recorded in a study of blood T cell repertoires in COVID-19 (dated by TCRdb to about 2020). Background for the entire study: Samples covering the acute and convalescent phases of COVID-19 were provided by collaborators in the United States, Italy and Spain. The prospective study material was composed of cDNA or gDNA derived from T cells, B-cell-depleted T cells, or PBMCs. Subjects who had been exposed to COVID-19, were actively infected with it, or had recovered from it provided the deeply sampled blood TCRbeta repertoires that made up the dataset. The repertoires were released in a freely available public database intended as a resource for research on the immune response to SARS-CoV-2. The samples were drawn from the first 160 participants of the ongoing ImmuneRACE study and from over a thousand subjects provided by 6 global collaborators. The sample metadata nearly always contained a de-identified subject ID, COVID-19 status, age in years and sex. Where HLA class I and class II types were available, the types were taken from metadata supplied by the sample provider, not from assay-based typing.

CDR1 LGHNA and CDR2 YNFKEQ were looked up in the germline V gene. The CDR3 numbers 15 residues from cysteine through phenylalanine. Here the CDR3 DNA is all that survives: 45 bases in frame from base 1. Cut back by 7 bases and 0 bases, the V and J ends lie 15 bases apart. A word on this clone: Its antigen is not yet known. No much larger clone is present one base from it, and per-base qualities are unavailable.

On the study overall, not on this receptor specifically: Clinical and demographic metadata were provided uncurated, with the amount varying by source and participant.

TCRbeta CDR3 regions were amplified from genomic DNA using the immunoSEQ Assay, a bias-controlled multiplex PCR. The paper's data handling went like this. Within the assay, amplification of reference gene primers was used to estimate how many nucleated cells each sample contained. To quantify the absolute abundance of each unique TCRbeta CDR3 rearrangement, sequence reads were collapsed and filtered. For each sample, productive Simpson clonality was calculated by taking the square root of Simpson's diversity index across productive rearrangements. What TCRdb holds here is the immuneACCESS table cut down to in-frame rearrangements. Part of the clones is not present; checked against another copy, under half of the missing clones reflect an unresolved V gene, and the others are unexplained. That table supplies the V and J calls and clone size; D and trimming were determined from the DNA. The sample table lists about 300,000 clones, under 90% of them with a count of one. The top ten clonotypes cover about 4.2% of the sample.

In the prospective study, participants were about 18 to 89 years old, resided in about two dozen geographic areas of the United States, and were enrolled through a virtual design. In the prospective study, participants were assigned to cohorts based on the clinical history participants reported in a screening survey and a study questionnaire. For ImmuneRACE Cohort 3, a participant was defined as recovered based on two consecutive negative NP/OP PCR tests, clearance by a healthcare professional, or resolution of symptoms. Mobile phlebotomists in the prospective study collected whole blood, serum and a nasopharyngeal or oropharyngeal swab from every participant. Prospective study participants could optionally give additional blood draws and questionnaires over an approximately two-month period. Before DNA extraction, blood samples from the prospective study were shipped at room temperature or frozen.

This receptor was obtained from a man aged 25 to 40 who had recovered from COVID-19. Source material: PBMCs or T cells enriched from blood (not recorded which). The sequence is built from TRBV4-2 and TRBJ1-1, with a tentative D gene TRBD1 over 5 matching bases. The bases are TGTGCCAGCATAGGGGAATTTGGGATGAACACTGAAGCTTTCTTT. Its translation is CASIGEFGMNTEAFF.